This T cell receptor (beta chain) is drawn from a study of CD8 T cells in Susac syndrome. General study points: That the number of individuals in its TCR sequencing and HLA analysis was relatively small was acknowledged by the study.

Sequencing targeted TCR beta in blood CD8+ and CD4+ T cells. The multiple sclerosis controls comprised treatment-naive patients whose relapsing-remitting disease was stable or active. Random hexamers were used to reverse transcribe the RNA input (0.5 to 1 ug). The immunoSEQ assay covered 54 Vbeta and 13 Jbeta segments for CDR3. MiXCR was run by TCRdb on the immunoSEQ multiplex PCR reads, yielding one entry per CDR3 protein. The table has 250,000 to 300,000 distinct CDR3 sequences, roughly 85% seen once. With respect to this clonotype: No antigen is known for it.

The source of this sequence is a human donor with multiple sclerosis. The material sequenced was CD8+ T cells from PBMCs.

CDR3 sequence reads: CASSPSGSYEQYF. The DNA of the CDR3 is TGTGCCAGCAGTCCTAGCGGGTCCTACGAGCAGTACTTC. The J gene is TRBJ2-7, the V gene TRBV6-5, with 8 bases that match TRBD2. The CDR3 totals 13 residues. The J segment lost 1 base and the V segment lost 5 bases, leaving 1 base of the junction unmatched. Germline V gene data show CDR1 as MNHEY and CDR2 as SVGAGI.